This T cell receptor beta chain was sequenced during a study of T-cell reconstitution after alpha-beta-depleted transplantation in children. The library targeted TCRbeta and was prepared with unique molecular identifiers. One entry per CDR3 protein, called by TCRdb with MiXCR from the PCR reads. The sample has 200,000 to 250,000 distinct CDR3 sequences; approximately 9.9% are singletons. This clonotype was seen at least ten times. V was pared by 0 bases and J by 4 bases, with 17 bases of the junction left unmatched. CDR3 size: 19 residues. CDR1 and CDR2 (germline): DFQATT, SNEGSKA (reference sequence).

The sample in question was PBMCs from the stem cell graft donor, obtained from the stem cell graft. The J gene is TRBJ2-1, the V gene TRBV20-1; 8 nucleotides line up with TRBD2. This TCR was recovered from a human donor who donated a stem cell graft to a child with SCID. The CDR3 loop is CSARDRGVAAGERYNEQFF. CDR3 nucleotide sequence: TGCAGTGCTAGAGATCGCGGAGTCGCAGCGGGGGAAAGGTACAATGAGCAGTTCTTC.